This entry lists 26 T cell receptor beta chains sequenced from one sample in a study of T cell responses to AZD1222 COVID-19 vaccine. TCRdb's copy holds only in-frame clones and misses some; the assay was immunoSEQ multiplex PCR. The table lists 150,000 to 200,000 clones, 90% to 95% of them singletons. Sequencing was performed on peripheral blood, taken 28 days after the second AZD1222 dose. The receptor set was obtained from an adult who received the AZD1222 COVID-19 vaccine.

The J gene is TRBJ2-2, the V gene TRBV19; 11 bases align to TRBD2. CDR3 length: 18 amino acids. V was pared by 4 bases and J by 4 bases, with 11 bases of the junction left unmatched. CDR1 LNHDA and CDR2 SQIVND come from the germline V gene (reference sequence). CDR3 region: CASSTLAGGLQFTGELFF. In DNA form, the CDR3 reads TGTGCCAGTAGTACGTTAGCGGGGGGGCTCCAGTTCACCGGGGAGCTGTTTTTT. The full variable domain, in which reference TRBV19 and TRBJ2-2 provide the parts outside the CDR3, is DGGITQSPKYLFRKEGQNVTLSCEQNLNHDAMYWYRQDPGQGLRLIYYSQIVNDFQKGDIAEGYSVSREKKESFPLTVTSAQKNPTAFYLCASSTLAGGLQFTGELFFGEGSRLTVL.

V gene TRBV9 combines with J gene TRBJ2-2, with 13 nucleotides matching TRBD2. Germline CDR1 is SGDLS and CDR2 is YYNGEE. The CDR3 loop spans 18 amino acids. V shed 4 bases, J shed 5 bases, and the junction held 11 bases outside the gene matches. CDR3 loop: CASSRLAGGPPRTGELFF. The CDR3 DNA follows: TGTGCCAGCAGCCGACTAGCGGGAGGACCTCCGCGAACCGGGGAGCTGTTTTTT.

CDR3 loop: CASRIPHSTEGYTF. The CDR3, as DNA: TGCGCCAGCAGAATCCCACACAGCACGGAGGGCTACACCTTC. The genes are TRBV5-1 and TRBJ1-2; D is unclear. Germline V CDR1 and CDR2: SGHRS, YFSETQ. This CDR3 comprises 14 residues. Trimming removed 5 bases from V and 8 bases from J, with 19 bases in between.

The chain uses TRBV3-1 (or the pseudogene TRBV3-2) and TRBJ1-6; D might be TRBD1 (5 bases). This CDR3 has 17 amino acids. Germline-derived CDR1 and CDR2 are LGHDT and YNNKEL (reference sequence). Trimming cost V 2 bases and J 9 bases, with 20 bases left between them. CDR3: CASSQLDRDLSSSPLHF. The CDR3 DNA reads as TGTGCCAGCAGCCAACTTGACCGGGACCTTTCCAGTTCACCCCTCCACTTT.

Of note for this clone: A read error may produce the germline difference seen at one junction end. The chain couples TRBV2 to TRBJ2-1; TRBD1 aligns across 9 bases. Germline CDR1 SNHLY, CDR2 FYNNEI. This CDR3 spans 13 amino acids. This chain's CDR3 is CASREGQGTEQFF. Written as DNA, the CDR3 is TGTGCCAGCAGGGAAGGACAGGGGACTGAGCAGTTCTTC.

The V and J genes are TRBV15 and TRBJ2-3; tentatively, D is TRBD1 (6 bases). There are 15 residues in the CDR3. V was trimmed by 3 bases and J by 4 bases, leaving 14 bases between them. Germline CDR1 reads LNHNV; CDR2 reads YYDKDF (reference sequence). In DNA, the CDR3 is TGTGCCACCAGCAGGGAGCTGACAGGTCCAGATACGCAGTATTTT. Translated: CATSRELTGPDTQYF.

The table lists this clone with a few counts. The chain employs TRBV3-1 (or the pseudogene TRBV3-2) and TRBJ1-6; the D gene is possibly TRBD1 (5 bases). The CDR3 has 15 amino acids. V was pared by 6 bases and J by 6 bases, with 15 bases between. Germline assignment: CDR1 LGHDT and CDR2 YNNKEL (reference sequence). In DNA form, the CDR3 reads TGTGCCAGCAGTCAGGACAACGCCATTAATTCACCCCTCCACTTT. Translating gives CASSQDNAINSPLHF.

The rearrangement links TRBV24-1 to TRBJ2-1, with 8 bases identical to TRBD2. V lost 5 bases to trimming and J lost 5 bases; unmatched junction nucleotides: 4. This CDR3 region has 14 residues. Germline loops: CDR1 KGHDR, CDR2 SFDVKD. CDR3 in DNA: TGTGCCACCAGTGTCGAGCGGGAGAACAATGAGCAGTTCTTC. This gives the protein CATSVERENNEQFF.

This clone was observed once. This rearrangement joins TRBV5-1 to TRBJ1-5; 10 nucleotides match TRBD1. The CDR3 has 16 amino acids. Germline V gene sequence: CDR1 SGHRS, CDR2 YFSETQ. V gave up 0 bases and J gave up 4 bases; unmatched junction bases: 4. CDR3 DNA: TGCGCCAGCAGCTTGGGGGACAGGGGTAGGAATCAGCCCCAGCATTTT. Protein sequence: CASSLGDRGRNQPQHF.

The chain is built from TRBV5-4 and TRBJ1-2; 11 bases match TRBD1. The germline V gene encodes CDR1 SGHNT and CDR2 YYREEE (reference sequence). V shed 0 bases, J shed 5 bases, and the junction held 9 bases outside the gene matches. The CDR3 has 17 residues. CDR3 in amino acids: CASSLAGQGAFLYGYTF. The CDR3 DNA follows: TGTGCCAGCAGCTTGGCCGGACAGGGGGCTTTTTTGTATGGCTACACCTTC.

CDR3 coding DNA: TGTGCCAGCAGTGATGGACAGGAGGCTCGAGTCTATGGCTACACCTTC. Amino acid sequence: CASSDGQEARVYGYTF. The rearrangement joins TRBV6-1 to TRBJ1-2; 7 bases fit TRBD1. CDR1 and CDR2 (germline): MNHNS, SASEGT. This CDR3 has 16 residues. J was trimmed by 4 bases and V by 3 bases; bases with no gene match: 11.

V is TRBV7-9 and J is TRBJ1-2; possibly TRBD1 for D (6 bases). Germline lookup yields CDR1 SEHNR and CDR2 FQNEAQ (reference sequence). The V end lost 3 bases, the J end lost 2 bases, and 16 bases lay between the germline ends. The CDR3 spans 16 residues. DNA of the CDR3: TGTGCCAGCAGCTTTGCTGGGGGGGGGCCAAACTATGGCTACACCTTC. Amino acids: CASSFAGGGPNYGYTF.

The chain is built from TRBV5-1 and TRBJ1-3; D unresolved. This CDR3 region has 13 residues. Trimming took 4 bases from V and 0 from J, leaving 5 bases between them. The V gene's germline CDR1 is SGHRS and CDR2 YFSETQ. The CDR3 reads CASSDISGNTIYF. The CDR3 DNA follows: TGCGCCAGCAGCGACATCTCTGGAAACACCATATATTTT.

The rearrangement uses TRBV11-3 and TRBJ2-3, with 11 bases lining up with TRBD2. Germline CDR1 is SGHNT and CDR2 is YENEEA. The CDR3 has 18 amino acids. Losses at the gene ends were 1 base for V and 4 bases for J; bases not matched to a gene: 10. CDR3 sequence: CASSLVRLAGGLSDTQYF. The CDR3 nucleotides are TGTGCCAGCAGCTTAGTTCGTTTAGCGGGGGGGTTGTCAGATACGCAGTATTTT.

The genes are TRBV4-3 and TRBJ1-3, with a possible D match to TRBD1 (5 bases). Trimming took off 4 bases at V and 2 bases at J, with 21 bases between the two ends. This CDR3 comprises 18 residues. The V gene's germline CDR1 is LGHNA and CDR2 YSLEER. CDR3 sequence: CASSPSWGGFRAGNTIYF. In DNA form, the CDR3 reads TGCGCCAGCAGCCCCTCATGGGGGGGGTTTCGGGCTGGAAACACCATATATTTT.

The chain couples TRBV3-1 (or the pseudogene TRBV3-2) to TRBJ2-2, with D maybe TRBD2 (6 bases). The V gene's germline CDR1 is LGHDT and CDR2 YNNKEL (reference sequence). V was pared by 2 bases and J by 1 base, with 14 bases between. This CDR3 is built from 17 residues. CDR3 sequence reads: CASSQPVARGNTGELFF. The DNA for the CDR3 is TGTGCCAGCAGCCAACCGGTAGCGCGGGGGAACACCGGGGAGCTGTTTTTT.

The chain joins TRBV6-4 to TRBJ2-2; no reliable D call. Germline V gene lookup returns CDR1 MRHNA and CDR2 SNTAGT. The CDR3 contains 13 residues. Trimming took off 3 bases at V and 4 bases at J, with 6 bases between the two ends. The CDR3 is CASSELPTGELFF. Written as DNA, the CDR3 is TGTGCCAGCAGTGAACTGCCCACCGGGGAGCTGTTTTTT.

The chain has TRBV23-1 and TRBJ2-1; no firm D call. TRBV23-1 is labeled an ORF, and its function is uncertain. V lost 3 bases and J lost 2, with 14 bases in between. The CDR3 is made up of 16 amino acids. CDR3 DNA sequence: TGCGCCAGCAGTCAGCTTGGAGTGGCCCCCTACAATGAGCAGTTCTTC. Protein sequence: CASSQLGVAPYNEQFF.

The V gene is TRBV5-4, the J gene TRBJ2-7, with a tentative D call TRBD1 (5 bases). Germline V gives CDR1 SGHNT, CDR2 YYREEE (reference sequence). The length of the CDR3 is 14 residues. V was shortened by 0 bases and J by 3 bases, with 10 bases between the two germline ends. Here the CDR3 reads CASSLASRDYEQYF. As DNA, the CDR3 is TGTGCCAGCAGCTTGGCATCCAGGGACTACGAGCAGTACTTC. Full variable domain (missing parts from reference TRBV5-4 and TRBJ2-7): ETGVTQSPTHLIKTRGQQVTLRCSSQSGHNTVSWYQQALGQGPQFIFQYYREEENGRGNFPPRFSGLQFPNYSSELNVNALELDDSALYLCASSLASRDYEQYFGPGTRLTVT.

The chain combines TRBV5-6 with TRBJ1-2; tentative D call: TRBD1 (5 bases). The CDR3 is 13 residues long. V was pared by 3 bases and J by 10 bases, with 16 bases between. Per germline, CDR1 SGHDT and CDR2 YYEEEE. CDR3 loop: CASSYLGTAYYTF. As DNA, the CDR3 is TGTGCCAGCAGCTACCTCGGGACCGCTTACTACACCTTC.

The gene calls are TRBV24-1 and TRBJ1-2; TRBD1 aligns across 7 bases. The V gene end was trimmed by 4 bases and the J gene end by 2 bases; junction bases not matched to a gene: 3. Germline CDR1 KGHDR, CDR2 SFDVKD. This CDR3 is built from 14 residues. Here the CDR3 reads CATSDDRVNYGYTF. The CDR3, as DNA: TGTGCCACCAGTGACGACAGGGTGAACTATGGCTACACCTTC.

The chain uses TRBV6-2 or TRBV6-3 and TRBJ2-1; D is undetermined. Germline values: CDR1 MNHEY, CDR2 SVGEGT. The V end was cut by 4 bases, the J end by 4 bases, with 2 bases between. This CDR3 has 11 amino acids. CDR3 in amino acids: CASSWYNEQFF. CDR3 DNA sequence: TGTGCCAGCAGTTGGTACAATGAGCAGTTCTTC.

This chain joins TRBV4-1 and TRBJ2-7; D possibly corresponds to TRBD2 (7 bases). V dropped 3 bases and J dropped 6 bases, with 18 bases sitting between them. The CDR3 extends over 15 amino acids. Per the germline V gene, CDR1 is MGHRA and CDR2 is YSYEKL. The DNA of the CDR3 is TGCGCCAGCAGCCAGTTCAGCGGGGAGGGGGTCGAGCAGTACTTC. Amino acid sequence: CASSQFSGEGVEQYF.

The rearrangement links TRBV5-6 to TRBJ1-6; D is undetermined. CDR1 and CDR2 (germline): SGHDT, YYEEEE. The CDR3 consists of 14 residues. V shed 0 bases and J shed 9 bases, with 10 bases lying between them. CDR3 sequence: CASSLVVGSSPLHF. CDR3 bases: TGTGCCAGCAGCTTGGTGGTTGGGAGTTCACCCCTCCACTTT.

This clone was counted only a few times. The gene calls are TRBV21-1 and TRBJ1-4; the listed D gene, TRBD1, was not tested against the DNA. TRBV21-1 is a listed pseudogene. The CDR3 length is 17 residues. In nucleotides, the CDR3 is TGTGCCAGCAGCAAATCCCCTAACAACAGGGGGGATGAAAAACTGTTTTTT. Its translation: CASSKSPNNRGDEKLFF.

The V call is TRBV7-6, the J call TRBJ1-1; no clear D gene. The CDR3 has 15 residues. V was shortened by 2 bases and J by 2 bases, with 12 bases between the two germline ends. Germline assignment: CDR1 SGHVS and CDR2 FNYEAQ. The CDR3 spells CASSLLAGENTEAFF. CDR3 sequence (DNA): TGTGCCAGCAGCTTATTGGCAGGAGAAAACACTGAAGCTTTCTTT.